This T cell receptor beta chain was observed in a study of cytomegalovirus exposure and HLA in healthy donors. Amplification used 60 Vbeta primers and 13 Jbeta primers. Clones were read by immunoSEQ multiplex PCR, and TCRdb kept only the in-frame ones, dropping some. Of roughly 130,000 clones in the sample, under 85% are singletons; the top ten hold more than 0.85%. The clonotype originates from a man in his late teens or twenties in good health and CMV-seronegative. The sample was PBMCs.

In nucleotides, the CDR3 is TGTGCCAGCACCTCAGGGAGGGGTTTTAGCAATCAGCCCCAGCATTTT. It translates to CASTSGRGFSNQPQHF. The gene calls are TRBV6-6 and TRBJ1-5; D perhaps matches TRBD1 (5 bases). The CDR3 runs to 16 residues. Trimming pared 7 bases from V and 0 bases from J, leaving 16 bases between. The germline gives CDR1 MNHNY, CDR2 SVGAGI (reference sequence).